This TCR beta chain appears in the sequencing data of a study of blood T cell repertoires in COVID-19 (dated by TCRdb to the early 2020s). General notes on the study: Samples from collaborators originated in the United States, Italy and Spain and spanned both the acute and convalescent phases of COVID-19. The material from the prospective study consisted of cDNA or gDNA derived from T cells, B-cell-depleted T cells, or PBMCs. Where HLA class I and class II types were available, the types were taken from metadata supplied by the sample provider, not from assay-based typing. Sample metadata almost always included a de-identified subject ID, COVID-19 status, age in years and sex. Samples were obtained from the ongoing ImmuneRACE study (first 160 participants) and from 1,254 subjects provided by 6 global collaborators. The repertoires were made available in a free public database intended to serve as a resource for research on the immune response to SARS-CoV-2. The dataset comprised deeply sampled blood TCRbeta repertoires from subjects exposed to, actively infected with, or recovered from COVID-19. Summary of the overall study and its limitations: The amount of clinical and demographic metadata varied by source and participant and was provided uncurated.

In Seattle, one collaborating source enrolled patients while the infection was active and tracked those patients longitudinally over the course of disease. Collaborating institutions collected whole blood in K2EDTA tubes following their own protocols. For TCRbeta analysis, collaborators shipped samples as frozen whole blood, isolated PBMCs, or DNA extracted from either of those sample types. In the case of this clone: The antigen it recognizes is unknown. No qualities accompany the bases; no much larger clone lies one base away.

TCRbeta CDR3 regions were amplified from genomic DNA using the immunoSEQ Assay, a bias-controlled multiplex PCR. The study's own analysis went as follows. The number of nucleated cells in each sample was estimated by amplification of reference gene primers within the assay. To quantify the absolute abundance of each unique TCRbeta CDR3 rearrangement, sequence reads were collapsed and filtered. For each sample, productive Simpson clonality was calculated as the square root of Simpson's diversity index over productive rearrangements. Sourced from immuneACCESS, this table was stored by TCRdb with only in-frame sequences that have V and J called. A share of the clones is absent; for the studies checked, an unresolved V gene accounts for under half, and the remainder has no known explanation. V and J calls plus clone size are reproduced from that table; the DNA served to infer D and trimming. The sample table shows around 160,000 clones, and approximately 83% are seen once. 8% of the sample lies in the top ten.

The CDR3 contains 15 residues, cysteine and phenylalanine counted. Only CDR3 DNA is held: 45 bases, read in frame from base 1. The CDR1 and CDR2 encoded by the germline V gene (reference sequence) are MNHNY and SVGAGI. Trimmed from V: 2 bases; trimmed from J: 6 bases; junction bases lacking a gene match: 9. The chain was built from TRBV6-6 and TRBJ2-7, and TRBD2 aligns with 8 junction nucleotides. The clonotype comes from an older woman with COVID-19, enrolled during active disease. The material sequenced was peripheral blood. The DNA sequence is TGTGCCAGCAGTTACACCTCGGGGGGGCCTTTCGAGCAGTACTTC. This gives the protein CASSYTSGGPFEQYF.